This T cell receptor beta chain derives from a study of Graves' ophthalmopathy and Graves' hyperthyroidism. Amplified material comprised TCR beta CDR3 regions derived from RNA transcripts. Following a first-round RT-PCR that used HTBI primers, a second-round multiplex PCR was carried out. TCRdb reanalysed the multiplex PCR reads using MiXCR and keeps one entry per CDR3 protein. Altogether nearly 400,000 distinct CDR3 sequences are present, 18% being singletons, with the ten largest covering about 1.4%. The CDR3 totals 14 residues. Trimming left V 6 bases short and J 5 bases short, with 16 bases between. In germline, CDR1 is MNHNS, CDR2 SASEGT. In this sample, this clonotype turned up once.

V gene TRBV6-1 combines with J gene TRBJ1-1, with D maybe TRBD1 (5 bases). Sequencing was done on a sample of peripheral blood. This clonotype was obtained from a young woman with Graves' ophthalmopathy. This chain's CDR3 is CASRNRPLDTEAFF. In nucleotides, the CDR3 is TGTGCCAGCAGAAACAGGCCCCTGGATACTGAAGCTTTCTTT.